This is a list of T cell receptor beta chains from one sample in a study of blood T cell repertoires in COVID-19. Using immunoSEQ multiplex PCR, the repertoire was profiled, and TCRdb retains in-frame clones only, with some absent. The table shows 220,000 or so clones, with about 85% occurring only once. The sequencing sample was made of peripheral blood. The receptor set was obtained from a woman aged 55-75 years who had recovered from COVID-19. The CDR3 runs from the conserved cysteine through the conserved F or W. A D gene is named only where the DNA matches it firmly. Clone sizes are given selectively: once, few, many, or a class where the clone is expanded.

J gene,V gene,clone size,D gene,CDR3 protein,CDR3 DNA
TRBJ2-3,TRBV5-1,.,TRBD1,CASSPGTVGTDTQYF,TGCGCCAGCAGCCCGGGGACAGTTGGCACAGATACGCAGTATTTT
TRBJ1-1,TRBV20-1,.,TRBD1,CSASSRGRDTEAFF,TGCAGTGCTAGTAGCAGGGGGCGCGACACTGAAGCTTTCTTT
TRBJ1-6,TRBV18,.,.,CASSTTSDSYSPLHF,TGTGCCAGCTCAACCACTTCGGACAGCTATTCACCCCTCCACTTT
TRBJ1-2,TRBV7-2,once,.,CASSPSGGTYGYTF,TGTGCCAGCAGCCCGTCGGGGGGGACCTATGGCTACACCTTC
TRBJ1-6,TRBV6-5,.,TRBD1,CASSRTGGAPLHF,TGTGCCAGCAGTCGGACAGGGGGTGCACCCCTCCACTTT
TRBJ1-2,TRBV18,once,.,CASSPNRDIPRGYTF,TGTGCCAGCTCACCAAACAGGGATATTCCCCGGGGCTACACCTTC
TRBJ2-1,TRBV6-5,.,TRBD2,CASRWGLADWNEQFF,TGTGCCAGCAGGTGGGGACTAGCAGACTGGAATGAGCAGTTCTTC
TRBJ1-1,TRBV5-1,.,.,CASSLNGGPSATEAFF,TGCGCCAGCAGCTTAAACGGGGGGCCAAGTGCCACTGAAGCTTTCTTT
TRBJ2-6,TRBV9,.,TRBD1,CASSAGQVSGANVLTF,TGTGCCAGCAGCGCCGGACAGGTCTCTGGGGCCAACGTCCTGACTTTC
TRBJ2-1,TRBV27,.,.,CASSFSLIQGNEQFF,TGTGCCAGCAGTTTTTCCCTAATACAGGGAAATGAGCAGTTCTTC
TRBJ2-2,TRBV6-5,.,TRBD2,CASNPSGGHTGELFF,TGTGCCAGCAATCCTAGCGGGGGACACACCGGGGAGCTGTTTTTT
TRBJ1-3,TRBV5-6,.,.,CASSLDPTAHSGNTIYF,TGTGCCAGCAGCTTAGACCCAACAGCCCACTCTGGAAACACCATATATTTT
TRBJ2-3,TRBV7-3,.,TRBD2,CASGAIGEGQDTQYF,TGTGCCAGCGGCGCGATAGGGGAGGGGCAAGATACGCAGTATTTT
TRBJ2-1,TRBV6-5,.,TRBD2,CASYKRGGQSEQFF,TGTGCCAGCTATAAGCGGGGGGGCCAGAGTGAGCAGTTCTTC
TRBJ1-4,TRBV20-1,once,.,CSASRDRKLFF,TGCAGTGCAAGCAGGGATAGAAAACTGTTTTTT
TRBJ1-2,TRBV30,once,.,CAWSVRVNGYTF,TGTGCCTGGAGTGTGCGAGTGAATGGCTACACCTTC
TRBJ1-6,TRBV4-2,.,.,CASSLQGRNSPLHF,TGTGCCAGCAGCCTTCAGGGTCGCAATTCACCCCTCCACTTT
TRBJ2-7,TRBV5-1,.,TRBD2,CASSFSGGNSYEQYF,TGCGCCAGCAGCTTTAGCGGGGGGAACTCCTACGAGCAGTACTTC
TRBJ1-1,TRBV7-3,.,TRBD1,CASSVEGAGTEAFF,TGTGCCAGCAGCGTTGAGGGGGCTGGGACTGAAGCTTTCTTT
TRBJ2-7,TRBV5-1,.,TRBD2,CASSPGTSGGWQYF,TGCGCCAGCAGCCCCGGGACTAGCGGGGGGTGGCAGTACTTC
TRBJ2-1,TRBV9,once,TRBD2,CASSVDQAGGFNEQFF,TGTGCCAGCAGCGTAGATCAAGCGGGGGGGTTCAATGAGCAGTTCTTC
TRBJ2-1,TRBV7-2,.,TRBD2,CASSSGGASYNEQFF,TGTGCCAGCAGTTCGGGGGGGGCTTCCTACAATGAGCAGTTCTTC
TRBJ1-2,TRBV25-1,few,.,CASSEAGGAYGYTF,TGTGCCAGCAGTGAAGCGGGGGGGGCCTATGGCTACACCTTC
TRBJ2-1,TRBV14,.,.,CASSQARGFYNEQFF,TGTGCCAGCAGCCAAGCTCGAGGGTTTTACAATGAGCAGTTCTTC
TRBJ2-7,TRBV6-2/TRBV6-3,.,TRBD1,CASSYSHRGEQYF,TGTGCCAGCAGTTACTCGCACAGGGGCGAGCAGTACTTC
TRBJ1-1,TRBV11-2,.,.,CASSLTVNTEAFF,TGTGCCAGCAGCTTGACAGTGAACACTGAAGCTTTCTTT
TRBJ1-2,TRBV7-8,.,TRBD1,CASSGFRGSHYGYTF,TGTGCCAGCAGCGGATTCAGGGGGTCCCACTATGGCTACACCTTC